The 27 T cell receptor beta chains reported below all come from one sample, sequenced in a study of cytomegalovirus exposure and HLA in healthy donors. Researchers ran the PCR with 60 Vbeta and 13 Jbeta primers. Only in-frame clones appear in the TCRdb table, and some are missing; sequencing was by immunoSEQ multiplex PCR. Of about 120,000 clones listed, more than 70% are singletons. Material: PBMCs. The receptors were sampled from a woman aged 50 to 60 in good health and CMV-seropositive.

The chain recombines TRBV9 with TRBJ2-7; the D is unclear. The CDR3 is 13 amino acids. V gave up 0 bases and J gave up 7 bases, with 11 bases separating them. From germline, CDR1 is SGDLS and CDR2 YYNGEE. The DNA of the CDR3 is TGTGCCAGCAGCGTAGGAGACACACCGGAGCAGTACTTC. Translating gives CASSVGDTPEQYF.

The chain is built from TRBV6-5 and TRBJ1-3; maybe TRBD1 (6 bases). Germline V CDR1 and CDR2: MNHEY, SVGAGI. V gave up 2 bases and J gave up 0 bases, with 11 bases separating them. The CDR3 extends over 16 amino acids. The CDR3 spells CASSYTGQYSGNTIYF. CDR3 bases: TGTGCCAGCAGTTACACGGGACAATACTCTGGAAACACCATATATTTT.

V usage is TRBV11-2 and J usage is TRBJ1-2; D call uncertain. Per the germline V gene, CDR1 is SGHAT and CDR2 is FQNNGV. The CDR3 loop spans 15 amino acids. V was trimmed by 2 bases and J by 1 base, leaving 11 bases between them. The CDR3 reads CASSLMQAYNYGYTF. In nucleotides, the CDR3 is TGTGCCAGCAGCTTAATGCAGGCCTATAACTATGGCTACACCTTC.

V gene TRBV9 combines with J gene TRBJ2-1; TRBD1 is a possible D gene (6 bases). Germline assignment: CDR1 SGDLS and CDR2 YYNGEE. The CDR3 loop spans 14 amino acids. V lost 0 bases and J lost 5, with 9 bases in between. The CDR3 coding sequence is TGTGCCAGCAGCGTAGCGGGACATAACAATGAGCAGTTCTTC. This gives the protein CASSVAGHNNEQFF. Full variable domain (missing parts from reference TRBV9 and TRBJ2-1): DSGVTQTPKHLITATGQRVTLRCSPRSGDLSVYWYQQSLDQGLQFLIQYYNGEERAKGNILERFSAQQFPDLHSELNLSSLELGDSALYFCASSVAGHNNEQFFGPGTRLTVL.

Worth noting for this clone: A read error may account for a junction end that differs from germline. V usage is TRBV5-1 and J usage is TRBJ1-1, with D maybe TRBD1 (5 bases). The CDR3 loop spans 14 amino acids. Germline CDR1 is SGHRS and CDR2 is YFSETQ. The CDR3 here is CASSLAGGNAEAFF. CDR3 DNA: TGCGCCAGCAGCTTGGCTGGGGGGAACGCTGAAGCTTTCTTT.

The V call is TRBV19, the J call TRBJ1-5; TRBD1 matches 8 bases. The germline V gene has CDR1 LNHDA and CDR2 SQIVND (reference sequence). The CDR3 is 15 amino acids. V lost 7 bases, J lost 2 bases, and 7 bases stayed unmatched. In nucleotides, the CDR3 is TGTGCCAGTATAAGGAGGGGACAGGGCAATCAGCCCCAGCATTTT. This translates into CASIRRGQGNQPQHF.

The rearrangement joins TRBV7-3 to TRBJ1-2, with D tentatively TRBD1 (6 bases). The CDR3 is 16 amino acids. Between the trimmed V and J ends, which lost 4 bases and 5 bases, there was a span of 20 bases. Germline-derived CDR1 and CDR2 are SGHTA and FQGTGA. The CDR3 is CASSSWPRGRGYGYTF. DNA for the CDR3: TGTGCCAGCAGCTCCTGGCCCCGGGGGAGGGGGTATGGCTACACCTTC.

The V gene is TRBV5-4, the J gene TRBJ2-3; 9 positions agree with TRBD2. The trim removed 5 bases at V and 0 bases at J, leaving 4 bases unmatched. The CDR3 sequence is 15 residues long. The V gene's germline CDR1 is SGHNT and CDR2 YYREEE (reference sequence). The CDR3 protein is CASSLSGGSTDTQYF. CDR3 nucleotides: TGTGCCAGCAGTTTAAGCGGGGGGAGCACAGATACGCAGTATTTT.

This rearrangement joins TRBV10-3 to TRBJ2-2; TRBD1 might be the D (6 bases). The CDR3 sequence is 15 residues long. V was cut by 0 bases and J by 3 bases, with 8 bases left in between. Germline CDR1 ENHRY, CDR2 SYGVKD. The CDR3 region has the DNA TGTGCCATCAGTGAGTCAACAGGGTACACCGGGGAGCTGTTTTTT. It is translated as CAISESTGYTGELFF.

The chain has TRBV12-1 and TRBJ2-4; the table's D gene call, TRBD2, was not cross checked with the DNA. TRBV12-1 is a pseudogene segment. The CDR3 spans 15 residues. The CDR3 DNA is TGTGCCAGCAGCGTAGCGGGAGACGGCAAAAACATTCAGTACTTC. This gives the protein CASSVAGDGKNIQYF.

CDR3 nucleotides: TGTGCCAGTAGTATATGGCAGGTGGACTATAATTCACCCCTCCACTTT. Its translation: CASSIWQVDYNSPLHF. The V and J genes are TRBV19 and TRBJ1-6; D gene uncertain. CDR1 is LNHDA, CDR2 SQIVND, per germline (reference sequence). CDR3 length equals 16 residues. Trimming took 2 bases from V and 3 from J, leaving 11 bases between them.

The rearrangement links TRBV30 to TRBJ2-7; 7 nucleotides align to TRBD1. V lost 5 bases to trimming and J lost 9 bases; unmatched junction nucleotides: 13. This CDR3 has 13 residues. Germline loops: CDR1 GTSNPN, CDR2 SVGIG (reference sequence). The CDR3 protein is CAWQGQVPGGQYF. CDR3 bases: TGTGCCTGGCAAGGACAGGTCCCCGGCGGGCAGTACTTC.

The chain combines TRBV21-1 with TRBJ1-1; TRBD1, the table's D call, lacks a check against the DNA. TRBV21-1 is termed a pseudogene. The CDR3 has 13 amino acids. The CDR3 protein is CASSRQGNTEAFF. The CDR3 bases are TGTGCCAGCAGCAGACAGGGTAACACTGAAGCTTTCTTT.

The CDR3 here is CAWSVSGIDQPQHF. CDR3 coding DNA: TGTGCCTGGAGTGTCTCCGGTATAGATCAGCCCCAGCATTTT. The V and J genes are TRBV30 and TRBJ1-5; D is unresolved. Germline CDR1 reads GTSNPN; CDR2 reads SVGIG (reference sequence). This CDR3 has 14 amino acids. V was pared by 0 bases and J by 5 bases, with 11 bases between.

The chain couples TRBV5-1 to TRBJ2-5; D possibly corresponds to TRBD1 (6 bases). The J call may be wrong; the DNA end is better matched by TRBJ2-7. The CDR3 totals 13 residues. CDR1 SGHRS and CDR2 YFSETQ come from the germline V gene. The CDR3 DNA sequence: TGCGCCAGCAGCTCGGGACACCTCTACGAGCAGTACTTC. Translation gives CASSSGHLYEQYF.

The rearrangement joins TRBV6-1 to TRBJ1-1; D possibly corresponds to TRBD1 (6 bases). CDR1 and CDR2 from the germline V gene are MNHNS and SASEGT. V lost 4 bases, J lost 1 base, and 7 bases lay in between. The CDR3 covers 13 residues. The CDR3, as DNA: TGTGCCAGCAGTGTAGGGGGGAACACTGAAGCTTTCTTT. This gives the protein CASSVGGNTEAFF.

The chain combines TRBV15 with TRBJ1-5; TRBD1 agrees at 7 bases. The CDR3 consists of 15 residues. Per germline, CDR1 LNHNV and CDR2 YYDKDF (reference sequence). V lost 1 base to trimming and J lost 6 bases; unmatched junction nucleotides: 6. The CDR3 reads CATSRVQGQVQPQHF. The CDR3, as DNA: TGTGCCACCAGCAGAGTACAGGGGCAGGTTCAGCCCCAGCATTTT.

The DNA for the CDR3 is TGTGCCATCAGTCAGACTAGCGGGGGCTCGGCGGGGGACAATGAGCAGTTCTTC. Translated, it gives CAISQTSGGSAGDNEQFF. This rearrangement joins TRBV10-3 to TRBJ2-1; 12 bases are shared with TRBD2. This CDR3 spans 18 amino acids. Trimming took 5 bases from V and 5 from J; bases not matched to a gene: 13. CDR1 and CDR2 from the germline V gene are ENHRY and SYGVKD.

J is TRBJ1-5 and V is TRBV2, with unresolved D. Trimming left V 6 bases short and J 2 bases short, with 8 bases between. The CDR3 is 13 residues long. Germline assignment: CDR1 SNHLY and CDR2 FYNNEI. For the CDR3, the DNA is TGTGCCAGCAGGGCGGAACGCAATCAGCCCCAGCATTTT. It codes for CASRAERNQPQHF.

This clone was seen a single time. The V call is TRBV6-5, the J call TRBJ2-1, with 12 bases aligning to TRBD2. Germline V CDR1 and CDR2: MNHEY, SVGAGI. The CDR3 contains 13 residues. The V and J ends lost 6 bases and 10 bases, in that order; junction bases with no gene match: 4. The CDR3 spells CASRPGLAGEQFF. In DNA form, the CDR3 reads TGTGCCAGCAGACCGGGACTAGCGGGCGAGCAGTTCTTC.

In its sample, this clone was seen once. The J gene is TRBJ2-5, the V gene TRBV5-1, with 8 nucleotides matching TRBD2. CDR1 is SGHRS, CDR2 YFSETQ, per germline. This CDR3 is 15 amino acids long. V shed 3 bases and J 1 base; nucleotides not matched to a gene: 5. CDR3 sequence: CASSSTGGVQETQYF. In DNA form, the CDR3 reads TGCGCCAGCAGCTCCACGGGGGGGGTCCAAGAGACCCAGTACTTC.

The rearrangement uses TRBV4-1 and TRBJ1-3, with D possibly matching TRBD1 (6 bases). The V gene lost 2 bases and the J gene lost 3 bases, with 14 bases spanning the gap. The CDR3 contains 16 residues. Germline V gene lookup returns CDR1 MGHRA and CDR2 YSYEKL. DNA of the CDR3: TGCGCCAGCAGCCAACTAAGGGGACAAATTGGAAACACCATATATTTT. Protein product: CASSQLRGQIGNTIYF.

In regard to this clone: An end of the junction does not agree with germline; a read error may underlie this. The sample carries other DNA sequences with the same CDR3. V usage is TRBV4-2 and J usage is TRBJ2-2; D might be TRBD2 (5 bases). CDR3 size: 18 residues. The germline CDR1 and CDR2 sequences are LGHNA and YNFKEQ. As DNA, the CDR3 is TGTGCTAGCAGTGATGCTACACTAGGAGATGTCGACACCGGGGAGCTGTTTTTT. Amino acids: CASSDATLGDVDTGELFF.

This chain joins TRBV4-3 and TRBJ2-3; 9 bases align to TRBD2. Germline-derived CDR1 and CDR2 are LGHNA and YSLEER. The CDR3 has 18 residues. The junction had 13 bases not matched to a gene; V was cut back by 0 bases and J by 6 bases. CDR3 coding DNA: TGCGCCAGCAGCCAAGAACTTATGGGGCGGGGGGGCCCGGATACGCAGTATTTT. Protein sequence: CASSQELMGRGGPDTQYF.

In its sample, this clone was seen a few times. The V and J genes are TRBV5-1 and TRBJ2-2, with TRBD1 matching over 10 bases. Per the germline V gene, CDR1 is SGHRS and CDR2 is YFSETQ. The CDR3 is made up of 14 amino acids. V was pared by 3 bases and J by 5 bases, with 1 base of the junction left unmatched. The CDR3 sequence: CASSSGQGTGELFF. In DNA, the CDR3 is TGCGCCAGCAGCTCGGGACAGGGGACCGGGGAGCTGTTTTTT.

The chain combines TRBV14 with TRBJ2-3; 10 bases align to TRBD1. V shed 1 base, J shed 2 bases, and the junction held 3 bases outside the gene matches. Germline V gene sequence: CDR1 SGHDN, CDR2 FVKESK. CDR3 length: 16 residues. The CDR3 DNA reads TGTGCCAGCAGCCAAGGGACAGGGGGTTACACAGATACGCAGTATTTT. Translated, it gives CASSQGTGGYTDTQYF.

The chain has TRBV27 and TRBJ1-2, with D uncertain. With 5 bases removed from V and 2 bases from J, the gap between germline ends came to 21 bases. The CDR3 spans 17 residues. Per germline, CDR1 MNHEY and CDR2 SMNVEV (reference sequence). The CDR3 protein is CASSPSLFEAMNYGYTF. The CDR3 DNA reads TGTGCCAGCAGTCCCTCCTTATTTGAGGCTATGAACTATGGCTACACCTTC.